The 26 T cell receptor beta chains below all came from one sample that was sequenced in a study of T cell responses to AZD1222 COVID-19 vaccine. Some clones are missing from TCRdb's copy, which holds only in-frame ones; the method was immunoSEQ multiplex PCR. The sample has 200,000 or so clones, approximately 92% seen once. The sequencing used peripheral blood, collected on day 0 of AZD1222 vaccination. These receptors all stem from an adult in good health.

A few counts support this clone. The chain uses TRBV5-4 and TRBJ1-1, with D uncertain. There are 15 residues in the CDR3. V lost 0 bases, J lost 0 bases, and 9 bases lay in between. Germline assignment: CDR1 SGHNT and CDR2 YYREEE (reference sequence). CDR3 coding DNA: TGTGCCAGCAGCTTGGTCAAGGAGTTGAACACTGAAGCTTTCTTT. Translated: CASSLVKELNTEAFF.

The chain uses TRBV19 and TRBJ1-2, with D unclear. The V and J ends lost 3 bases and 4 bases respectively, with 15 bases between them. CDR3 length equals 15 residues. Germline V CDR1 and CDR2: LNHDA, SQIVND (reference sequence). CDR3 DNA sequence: TGTGCCAGTAGTATCCCCGGAAAGGCTGTCTATGGCTACACCTTC. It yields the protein CASSIPGKAVYGYTF.

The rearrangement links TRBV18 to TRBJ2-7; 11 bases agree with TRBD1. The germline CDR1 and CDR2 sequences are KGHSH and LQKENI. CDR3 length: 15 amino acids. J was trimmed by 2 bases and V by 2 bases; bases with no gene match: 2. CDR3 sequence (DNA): TGTGCCAGCTCACCAGGACAGGGGGCGACCTACGAGCAGTACTTC. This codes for CASSPGQGATYEQYF.

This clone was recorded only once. Here the CDR3 reads CASSYRASSPLHF. The CDR3 nucleotides read TGTGCCAGCAGTTACAGGGCCAGTTCACCCCTCCACTTT. The chain couples TRBV12-3 or TRBV12-4 to TRBJ1-6, with TRBD1 as a possible D gene (6 bases). V gave up 4 bases and J gave up 9 bases, with 10 bases separating them. The CDR3 has 13 residues.

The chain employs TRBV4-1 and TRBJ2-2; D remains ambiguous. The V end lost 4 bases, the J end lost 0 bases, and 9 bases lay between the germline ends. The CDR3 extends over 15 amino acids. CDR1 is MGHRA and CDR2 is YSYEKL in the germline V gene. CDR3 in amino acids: CASSPPAANTGELFF. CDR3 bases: TGCGCCAGCAGCCCACCCGCGGCGAACACCGGGGAGCTGTTTTTT.

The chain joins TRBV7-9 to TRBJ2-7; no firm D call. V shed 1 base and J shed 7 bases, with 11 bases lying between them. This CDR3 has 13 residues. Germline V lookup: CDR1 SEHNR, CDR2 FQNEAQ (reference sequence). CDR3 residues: CASSLGGDGEQYV. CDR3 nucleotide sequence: TGTGCCAGCAGCTTAGGTGGGGATGGTGAGCAGTACGTC.

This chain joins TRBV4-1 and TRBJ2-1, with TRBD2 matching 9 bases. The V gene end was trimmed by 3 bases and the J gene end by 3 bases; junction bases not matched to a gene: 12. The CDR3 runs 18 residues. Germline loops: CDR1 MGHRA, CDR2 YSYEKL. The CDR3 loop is CASSHLLRAGGGYNEQFF. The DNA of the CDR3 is TGCGCCAGCAGCCACCTCCTTAGGGCGGGAGGGGGCTACAATGAGCAGTTCTTC.

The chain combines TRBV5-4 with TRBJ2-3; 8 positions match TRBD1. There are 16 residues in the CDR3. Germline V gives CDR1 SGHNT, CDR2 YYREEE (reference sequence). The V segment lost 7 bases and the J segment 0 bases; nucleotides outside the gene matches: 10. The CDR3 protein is CASADRAGLSTDTQYF. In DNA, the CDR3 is TGTGCCAGCGCGGACAGGGCTGGGCTTAGCACAGATACGCAGTATTTT. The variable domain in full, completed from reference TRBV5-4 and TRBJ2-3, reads ETGVTQSPTHLIKTRGQQVTLRCSSQSGHNTVSWYQQALGQGPQFIFQYYREEENGRGNFPPRFSGLQFPNYSSELNVNALELDDSALYLCASADRAGLSTDTQYFGPGTRLTVL.

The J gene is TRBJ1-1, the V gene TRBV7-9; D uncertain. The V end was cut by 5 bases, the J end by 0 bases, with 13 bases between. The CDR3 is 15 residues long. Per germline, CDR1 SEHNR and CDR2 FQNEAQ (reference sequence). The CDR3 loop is CASSPSGGLNTEAFF. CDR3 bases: TGTGCCAGCAGCCCCTCAGGAGGTCTGAACACTGAAGCTTTCTTT.

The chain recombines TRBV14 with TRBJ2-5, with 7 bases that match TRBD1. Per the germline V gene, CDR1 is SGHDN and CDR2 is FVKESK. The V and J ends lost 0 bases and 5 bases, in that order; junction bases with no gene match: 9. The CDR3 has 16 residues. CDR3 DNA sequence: TGTGCCAGCAGCCAAGAGGGACAGATGATACGGGAGACCCAGTACTTC. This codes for CASSQEGQMIRETQYF.

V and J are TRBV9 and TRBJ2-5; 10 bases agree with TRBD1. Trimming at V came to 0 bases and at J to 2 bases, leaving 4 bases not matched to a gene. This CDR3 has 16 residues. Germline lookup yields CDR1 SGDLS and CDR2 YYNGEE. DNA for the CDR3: TGTGCCAGCAGCGTAGGGACAGGGGGTCCACAAGAGACCCAGTACTTC. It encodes CASSVGTGGPQETQYF.

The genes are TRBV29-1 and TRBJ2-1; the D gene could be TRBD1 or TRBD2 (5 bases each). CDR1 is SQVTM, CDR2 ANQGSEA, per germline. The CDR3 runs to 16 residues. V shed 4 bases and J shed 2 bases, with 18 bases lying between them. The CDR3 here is CSVVPPAGTPYNEQFF. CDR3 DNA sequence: TGCAGCGTTGTACCCCCTGCAGGGACCCCCTACAATGAGCAGTTCTTC.

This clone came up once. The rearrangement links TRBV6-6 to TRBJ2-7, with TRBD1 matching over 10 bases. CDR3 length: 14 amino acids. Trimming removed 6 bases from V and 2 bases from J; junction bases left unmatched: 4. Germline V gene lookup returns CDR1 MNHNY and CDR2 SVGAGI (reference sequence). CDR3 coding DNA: TGTGCCAGCAGAACCGGACAGGGGGCCTACGAGCAGTACGTC. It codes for CASRTGQGAYEQYV.

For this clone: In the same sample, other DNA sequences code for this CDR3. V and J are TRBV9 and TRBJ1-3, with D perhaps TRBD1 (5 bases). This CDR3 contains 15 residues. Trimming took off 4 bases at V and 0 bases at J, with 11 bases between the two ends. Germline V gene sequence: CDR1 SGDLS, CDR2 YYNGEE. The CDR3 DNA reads TGTGCCAGCAGCCCAGGCGACAGCTCTGGAAACACCATATATTTT. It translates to CASSPGDSSGNTIYF.

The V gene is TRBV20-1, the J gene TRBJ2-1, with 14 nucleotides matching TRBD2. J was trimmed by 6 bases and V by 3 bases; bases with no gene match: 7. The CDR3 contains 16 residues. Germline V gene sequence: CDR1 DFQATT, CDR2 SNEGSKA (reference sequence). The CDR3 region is CSASSSTSGRANEQFF. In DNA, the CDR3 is TGCAGTGCTAGTTCTTCGACTAGCGGGAGGGCCAATGAGCAGTTCTTC.

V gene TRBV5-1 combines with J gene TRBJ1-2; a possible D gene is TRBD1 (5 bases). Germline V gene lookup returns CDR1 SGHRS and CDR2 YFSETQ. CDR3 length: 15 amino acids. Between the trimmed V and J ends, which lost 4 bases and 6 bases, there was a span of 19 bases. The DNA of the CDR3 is TGCGCCAGCAGCACGTCCCCCGGGGGGTTAGATGGCTACACCTTC. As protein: CASSTSPGGLDGYTF.

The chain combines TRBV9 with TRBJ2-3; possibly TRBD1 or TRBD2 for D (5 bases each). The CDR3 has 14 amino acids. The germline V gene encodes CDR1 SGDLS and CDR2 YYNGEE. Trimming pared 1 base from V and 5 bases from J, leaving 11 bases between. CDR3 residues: CASSVWGSGDTQYF. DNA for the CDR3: TGTGCCAGCAGCGTATGGGGGAGTGGAGATACGCAGTATTTT.

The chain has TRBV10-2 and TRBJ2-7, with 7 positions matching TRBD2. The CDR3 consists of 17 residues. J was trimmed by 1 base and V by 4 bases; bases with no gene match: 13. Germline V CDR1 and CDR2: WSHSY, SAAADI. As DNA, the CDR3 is TGCGCCAGCAGTGGGCGTATAACTAGCGTCACATCCTACGAGCAGTACTTC. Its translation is CASSGRITSVTSYEQYF.

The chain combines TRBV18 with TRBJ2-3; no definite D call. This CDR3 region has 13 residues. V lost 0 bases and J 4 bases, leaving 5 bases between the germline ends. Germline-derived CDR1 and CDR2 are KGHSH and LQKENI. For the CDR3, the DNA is TGTGCCAGCTCACCACCAACCGCAGATACGCAGTATTTT. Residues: CASSPPTADTQYF.

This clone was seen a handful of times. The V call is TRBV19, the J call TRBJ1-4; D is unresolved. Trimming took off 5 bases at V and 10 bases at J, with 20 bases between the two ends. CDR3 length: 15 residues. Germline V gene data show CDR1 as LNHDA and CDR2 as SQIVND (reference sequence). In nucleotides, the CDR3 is TGTGCCAGTAGTCCCTTTCTGCTGGCAGAGGGAAAACTGTTTTTT. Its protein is CASSPFLLAEGKLFF.

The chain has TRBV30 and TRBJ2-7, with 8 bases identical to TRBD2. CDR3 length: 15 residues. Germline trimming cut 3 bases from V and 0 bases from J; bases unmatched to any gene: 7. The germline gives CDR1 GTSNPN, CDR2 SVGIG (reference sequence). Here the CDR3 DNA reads TGTGCCTGGAGGATTAGCGGGACCTCCTCCTACGAGCAGTACTTC. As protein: CAWRISGTSSYEQYF.

CDR3 loop: CASRQAGGYTF. The CDR3 bases are TGTGCCAGTAGGCAAGCGGGGGGCTACACCTTC. The chain combines TRBV19 with TRBJ1-2; unclear D gene. The CDR3 is made up of 11 amino acids. The V and J ends lost 6 bases and 8 bases respectively, with 10 bases between them. Germline lookup yields CDR1 LNHDA and CDR2 SQIVND (reference sequence).

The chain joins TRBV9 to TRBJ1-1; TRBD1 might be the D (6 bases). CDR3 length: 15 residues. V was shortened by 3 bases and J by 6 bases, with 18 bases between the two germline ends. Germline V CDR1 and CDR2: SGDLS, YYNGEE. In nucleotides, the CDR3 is TGTGCCAGCAGCGCTCAGACAGGTCGAGAGGCTGAAGCTTTCTTT. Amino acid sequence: CASSAQTGREAEAFF.

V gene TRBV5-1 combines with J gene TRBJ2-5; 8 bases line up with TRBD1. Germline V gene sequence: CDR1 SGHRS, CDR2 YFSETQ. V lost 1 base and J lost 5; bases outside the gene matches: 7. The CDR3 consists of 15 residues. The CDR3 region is CASSLQGAEGETQYF. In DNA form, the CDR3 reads TGCGCCAGCAGCTTGCAGGGGGCCGAGGGGGAGACCCAGTACTTC.

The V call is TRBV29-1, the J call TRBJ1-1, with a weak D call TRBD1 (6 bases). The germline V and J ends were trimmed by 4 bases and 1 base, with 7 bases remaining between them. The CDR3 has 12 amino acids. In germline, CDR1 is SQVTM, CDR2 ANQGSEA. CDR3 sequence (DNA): TGCAGCGTTGGGGGACAGAACACTGAAGCTTTCTTT. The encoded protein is CSVGGQNTEAFF.

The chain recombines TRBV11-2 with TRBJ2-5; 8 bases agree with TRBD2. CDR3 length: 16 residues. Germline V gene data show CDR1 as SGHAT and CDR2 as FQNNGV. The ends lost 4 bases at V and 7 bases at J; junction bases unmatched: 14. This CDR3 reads CASSSIKGLAGGTQYF. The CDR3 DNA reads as TGTGCCAGCAGCTCTATCAAGGGGCTCGCGGGGGGGACCCAGTACTTC.